The 25 T cell receptor beta chains below come from one sample, sequenced in a study of monozygotic twins with inflammatory bowel disease. Each CDR3 protein gets one entry in TCRdb, which reprocessed the 5' RACE reads and gives no DNA. Its listing shows 95,000 to 110,000 distinct CDR3 sequences. Source material: blood. These receptors were taken from a human donor with ulcerative colitis or Crohn's disease, or a healthy co-twin of an affected twin (not recorded which).

The V gene is TRBV20-1, the J gene TRBJ2-5. This CDR3 has 14 amino acids. Per germline, CDR1 DFQATT and CDR2 SNEGSKA (reference sequence). The CDR3 spells CSARELIDQETQYF.

The genes are TRBV5-1 and TRBJ1-5. CDR1 is SGHRS, CDR2 YFSETQ, per germline. The CDR3 length is 13 residues. The chain's CDR3 is CASSLVAGQPQHF.

The chain is built from TRBV29-1 and TRBJ2-2; absent DNA, TCRdb's TRBD1 call cannot be checked. Germline V gives CDR1 SQVTM, CDR2 ANQGSEA. The CDR3 consists of 15 residues. CDR3 sequence reads: CSVKTTGRRPGELFF.

The chain recombines TRBV7-2 with TRBJ1-6; the TCRdb call, TRBD1, lacks DNA for checking. This CDR3 comprises 16 residues. CDR1 SGHTA and CDR2 FQGNSA come from the germline V gene. The CDR3 reads CASSLEDRAPASPLHF.

The V and J genes are TRBV5-1 and TRBJ2-3; TCRdb's D call of TRBD2 is untestable without DNA. The length of the CDR3 is 11 residues. Germline CDR1 and CDR2: SGHRS and YFSETQ. The chain's CDR3 is CASSGRDTQYF.

The gene calls are TRBV3-1 and TRBJ2-2. This CDR3 comprises 12 residues. In germline, CDR1 is LGHDT, CDR2 YNNKEL (reference sequence). The CDR3 is CASTEGIGELFF. Looking up the rest from reference TRBV3-1 and TRBJ2-2 gives the full variable domain: DTAVSQTPKYLVTQMGNDKSIKCEQNLGHDTMYWYKQDSKKFLKIMFSYNNKELIINETVPNRFSPKSPDKAHLNLHINSLELGDSAVYFCASTEGIGELFFGEGSRLTVL.

The chain joins TRBV20-1 to TRBJ2-1. CDR3 length: 11 residues. Germline V gene sequence: CDR1 DFQATT, CDR2 SNEGSKA (reference sequence). The CDR3 sequence is CSASNWNEQFF.

This chain uses TRBV15 with TRBJ2-5; there is no DNA to check the TCRdb D call of TRBD1. Germline CDR1 reads LNHNV; CDR2 reads YYDKDF (reference sequence). The CDR3 is 14 amino acids. The CDR3 sequence: CATSRGTGGETQYF.

This chain links TRBV5-8 with TRBJ2-7; the TCRdb call, TRBD2, lacks DNA for checking. Germline V gene sequence: CDR1 SGHTS, CDR2 YDEGEE. The CDR3 has 16 amino acids. The CDR3 loop is CASSERLAERSYEQYF.

CDR3 sequence: CASSPRDRSYEQYF. This chain connects TRBV6-1 to TRBJ2-7; TCRdb gives TRBD1 as the D gene, but with no DNA this cannot be confirmed. The CDR3 totals 14 residues. Germline V gene sequence: CDR1 MNHNS, CDR2 SASEGT.

CDR3 residues: CASSLDGLATDTQYF. This chain joins TRBV5-1 and TRBJ2-3. This CDR3 has 15 residues. Germline CDR1 SGHRS, CDR2 YFSETQ.

The gene calls are TRBV6-5 and TRBJ2-1; no DNA is available, so the TRBD1 call from TCRdb remains unchecked. Germline CDR1 MNHEY, CDR2 SVGAGI. The CDR3 covers 13 residues. The CDR3 spells CASSSLRDTGEFF.

The V and J genes are TRBV7-3 and TRBJ2-4. The germline gives CDR1 SGHTA, CDR2 FQGTGA. The CDR3 contains 13 residues. The CDR3 here is CASSPYLKNIQYF.

The gene calls are TRBV18 and TRBJ1-6. Germline CDR1 reads KGHSH; CDR2 reads LQKENI. This CDR3 region has 13 residues. The CDR3 here is CASSSSLDSPLHF.

The chain uses TRBV20-1 and TRBJ2-1; the D call of TRBD2 rests on TCRdb alone, since no DNA is present to check it. Germline V gene data show CDR1 as DFQATT and CDR2 as SNEGSKA (reference sequence). The CDR3 runs to 15 residues. CDR3 sequence reads: CSARGRLAGEGEQFF.

The chain carries TRBV20-1 and TRBJ2-3; TCRdb's assignment of TRBD2 cannot be checked, as there is no DNA. The CDR3 sequence is 15 residues long. Germline V lookup: CDR1 DFQATT, CDR2 SNEGSKA (reference sequence). The chain's CDR3 is CSAARAGGPTDTQYF.

The chain uses TRBV12-3 or TRBV12-4 and TRBJ2-1. The CDR3 sequence is 15 residues long. The CDR3 loop reads CASSLAGRAYNEQFF.

V is TRBV29-1 and J is TRBJ2-4; TCRdb reports TRBD1, a call that lacks DNA to check it against. Germline CDR1 SQVTM, CDR2 ANQGSEA. This CDR3 comprises 14 residues. CDR3 amino acids: CSVEGTGGPNIQYF.

This chain uses TRBV18 with TRBJ1-1; TCRdb's assignment of TRBD1 cannot be checked, as there is no DNA. This CDR3 spans 13 amino acids. The germline CDR1 and CDR2 sequences are KGHSH and LQKENI. CDR3 sequence reads: CASSPGQDTEAFF.

The gene calls are TRBV12-3 or TRBV12-4 and TRBJ2-5; TCRdb returns TRBD1, unconfirmable since there is no DNA. This CDR3 is built from 14 residues. The CDR3 loop reads CASSSPWDKETQYF.

The rearrangement uses TRBV27 and TRBJ2-1; TCRdb picks TRBD2, but there is no DNA to check that call. CDR1 is MNHEY and CDR2 is SMNVEV in the germline V gene (reference sequence). The CDR3 is 13 residues long. The CDR3 protein is CASKWLDYNEQFF.

This chain connects TRBV10-1 to TRBJ2-1; TCRdb's D gene call, TRBD2, goes unchecked for lack of DNA. Germline values: CDR1 WNHNN, CDR2 SYGVQD (reference sequence). The length of the CDR3 is 17 residues. The CDR3 here is CASSDETSGIGYNEQFF.

The chain joins TRBV3-1 to TRBJ1-6. Germline CDR1 is LGHDT and CDR2 is YNNKEL (reference sequence). The CDR3 sequence is 13 residues long. CDR3 residues: CASSQSWNSPLHF.

The gene calls are TRBV19 and TRBJ2-1; the TCRdb call, TRBD1, lacks DNA for checking. Germline V gene data show CDR1 as LNHDA and CDR2 as SQIVND (reference sequence). CDR3 length: 13 residues. This CDR3 is CASSLWTGNEQFF.

The rearrangement links TRBV30 to TRBJ1-6. The V gene's germline CDR1 is GTSNPN and CDR2 SVGIG (reference sequence). This CDR3 spans 15 amino acids. This CDR3 reads CAWRIGPRRNSPLHF.